This TCR beta chain appears in the sequencing data of a study of cytomegalovirus exposure and HLA in healthy donors. General study points: Sequences of the TCR beta chain were said to predict the HLA-A and HLA-B alleles of most subjects accurately.

As for this clone: Its target is not known.

PCR employed 60 Vbeta and 13 Jbeta primers. The protocol was immunoSEQ multiplex PCR, while the TCRdb copy is restricted to in-frame clones and leaves out a portion. The data show roughly 100,000 clones, with roughly 80% seen just once and around 3.2% held by the top ten. The CDR3 covers 13 residues. CDR1 is SGHDN, CDR2 FVKESK, per germline. Trimming left V 1 base short and J 14 bases short, with 15 bases between. Sequenced sample: PBMCs. The chain employs TRBV14 and TRBJ2-1; D gene ambiguous. The origin of this receptor is a man younger than 40 in good health and CMV-seropositive. CDR3 DNA: TGTGCCAGCAGCCAAGGCCACCAGGCTCCGAAGTTCTTC. It translates to CASSQGHQAPKFF.